The present entry profiles one T cell receptor beta chain with its context. Its antigen is still unknown. One base away there is no much larger clone; base qualities are not given. The sample belongs to a study of shared clonotypes between healthy human individuals (TCRdb year 2020). With regard to the full study: The cohort included three men and a couple of women between 18 and 49 years of age. For each donor, CD4 naive and CD4 memory were each given three plates, CD8 naive was given two plates, and CD8 memory was given one plate. Blood TCR repertoires of roughly five healthy adults were deeply sequenced to estimate repertoire size and the extent of clonotype sharing between individuals. Libraries were prepared and TCR repertoires were sequenced by different laboratories using diverse techniques, in order to increase sequencing depth and limit assay-specific biases. Per donor, leukapheresis produced somewhere between about 0.85 and 10 billion PBMCs. Findings and caveats that apply to the study as a whole: Sampling was restricted to blood, and TCR repertoires in tissues likely differ from the TCR repertoires found in blood. The genetic and exposure-history diversity represented was limited by the small number of donors. Compared with non-shared clonotypes, the clonotypes found in all four sorted-subset donors had higher generation probabilities. Incomplete sequencing was indicated by rarefaction of sorted-subset datasets, despite the large sequencing depth. Naive subsets generally had larger estimated clonotype richness than memory subsets did. Pairwise subsampling indicated that sequencing depth was expected to affect the degree of clonotype sharing among donors. Across several donors, approximately 5% of naive CD4, 3% to 3.5% of naive CD8, under 2.5% of memory CD4, and about 0.44% of memory CD8 clonotypes were shared.

The V and J ends are trimmed by 6 bases and 2 bases, leaving 16 bases between them. CDR1 and CDR2 are drawn from the germline V gene: MNHNS, SASEGT. The CDR3 numbers 15 residues from cysteine through phenylalanine. The retained sequence is limited to the CDR3, 45 bases, with the frame set at the first base. TCR CDR3 regions were amplified from genomic DNA by multiplex PCR using the deep immunoSEQ assay. Extracted genomic DNA from each cell subset was distributed evenly across all wells of several immunoSEQ 96-well plates, and each plate was treated as a replicate. Each replicate PCR for sorted subsets received around 0.2 ug genomic DNA, equal to tens of thousands of T cell genomes. Purified libraries were measured with a Qubit 3.0 fluorometer, size-checked on a Bioanalyzer 2100, and measured again with the KAPA Library Quantification kit. Each immunoSEQ 96-well plate was sequenced on its own single-read 150-cycle Illumina NextSeq 550 flow cell. In the source study's methods: Because the immunoSEQ output included only junctional sequences and no quality scores, the filtering could not be the same as the filtering used for full-length reads. Sequences were annotated with PyIR, a Python wrapper for IgBLAST v1.9, and V/J genes and CDR3 were assigned using IMGT germline references. Reads were filtered out if the reads had weak V/J assignments (E-value above 1e-6), no CDR3, stop codons, out-of-frame junctions, or ambiguous translated residues. A V3J clonotype was defined by an identical inferred V gene, J gene, and CDR3 amino acid sequence. The percentage overlap between two repertoires was calculated by dividing the number of shared unique clonotypes by the size of the smaller repertoire. RTK rarefaction, the Chao1 estimator, and Recon v2.1 estimates of unobserved clonotypes were used to assess repertoire richness. Generation probabilities were computed with OLGA for all TCRbeta clonotypes obtained by the gDNA method from a few donors. TCRdb re-hosts the immuneACCESS table, in-frame sequences only. Its copies lack some clones; in the studies checked, an unresolved V gene accounts for under half of them, and the cause for the rest is not known. V and J calls and clone size come straight from that table; D and trimming were deduced from the DNA. Across this sample there are more than 2,000,000 clones, with more than 85% seen only once. The ten biggest clones cover about 0.39% of the sample.

Healthy HIV-negative adults with no recently reported acute infections or vaccinations were included as donors. Every donor was a Caucasian adult residing in Nashville, Tennessee, USA. CD4+ T cells were enriched by magnetic negative selection, after which naive cells were positively selected on CD45RA and the negative fraction was taken as the memory subset. Blood was collected by leukapheresis, and PBMCs were isolated by Ficoll-Histopaque density gradient centrifugation and then cryopreserved in liquid nitrogen vapor phase. Purity and quantity of every magnetically sorted T cell population were checked by analytical flow cytometry. Genomic DNA was isolated from each sorted fraction and quantified by UV absorbance on a Nanodrop 2000c.

This clonotype was sampled from a man aged 18-30 years in good health. Some clones in this sample may be carry-over from other donors' samples. The chain links TRBV6-1 with TRBJ1-2; a tentative D call is TRBD1 (5 bases match). The sequencing sample was made of naive CD4+ T cells from PBMCs. What the cell subset or site label conveys for this sample: CD45RA+ positively selected. The DNA sequence is TGTGCCAGCAGGCCGACCCAGGGAGGGAACTATGGCTACACCTTC. It translates as CASRPTQGGNYGYTF.